A single sample gave rise to the 18 T cell receptor beta chains below, sequenced in a study of blood T cell repertoires in COVID-19. Clones were sequenced by immunoSEQ multiplex PCR, and TCRdb holds only the in-frame ones, with some missing. Seen here are some 200,000 clones, 82% observed once, and the top ten hold roughly 6.9%. The specimen was peripheral blood. Receptor source: a human donor with acute or convalescent COVID-19. The donor label of this sample is uncertain.

The rearrangement links TRBV18 to TRBJ2-5, with a tentative D call TRBD1 (6 bases). With 4 bases removed from V and 2 bases from J, the gap between germline ends came to 8 bases. The germline CDR1 and CDR2 sequences are KGHSH and LQKENI. The CDR3 runs to 13 residues. The CDR3 nucleotides read TGTGCCAGCTCACTGGACAGACAAGAGACCCAGTACTTC. This translates into CASSLDRQETQYF. Looking up the rest from reference TRBV18 and TRBJ2-5 gives the full variable domain: NAGVMQNPRHLVRRRGQEARLRCSPMKGHSHVYWYRQLPEEGLKFMVYLQKENIIDESGMPKERFSAEFPKEGPSILRIQQVVRGDSAAYFCASSLDRQETQYFGPGTRLLVL.

The chain recombines TRBV7-2 with TRBJ2-2; 13 bases are a match to TRBD2. J gave up 7 bases and V 5 bases, and 7 bases lay outside the gene matches. CDR3 length equals 16 residues. Per germline, CDR1 SGHTA and CDR2 FQGNSA. This CDR3 reads CASSRGLAGDDGELFF. The DNA for the CDR3 is TGTGCCAGCAGCCGTGGACTAGCGGGAGATGACGGGGAGCTGTTTTTT.

The chain joins TRBV30 to TRBJ1-4; D is unresolved. Trimming left V 0 bases short and J 8 bases short, with 4 bases between. The CDR3 has 11 amino acids. The germline V gene has CDR1 GTSNPN and CDR2 SVGIG (reference sequence). CDR3 amino acids: CAWSVREKLFF. The CDR3 DNA is TGTGCCTGGAGTGTTCGGGAAAAACTGTTTTTT.

Notes on this clone: Other DNA sequences in this specimen translate into the identical CDR3. The rearrangement joins TRBV11-2 to TRBJ1-5; perhaps TRBD1 as D (6 bases). The CDR3 sequence is 13 residues long. V dropped 1 base and J dropped 6 bases, with 7 bases sitting between them. The V gene's germline CDR1 is SGHAT and CDR2 FQNNGV. This CDR3 is CASSLAGAQPQHF. In nucleotides, the CDR3 is TGTGCCAGCAGCTTAGCAGGGGCTCAGCCCCAGCATTTT. Variable domain in full (rest from reference TRBV11-2 and TRBJ1-5): EAGVAQSPRYKIIEKRQSVAFWCNPISGHATLYWYQQILGQGPKLLIQFQNNGVVDDSQLPKDRFSAERLKGVDSTLKIQPAKLEDSAVYLCASSLAGAQPQHFGDGTRLSIL.

This chain links TRBV14 with TRBJ2-3; no definite D call. The CDR3 spans 14 residues. Germline assignment: CDR1 SGHDN and CDR2 FVKESK. V was shortened by 5 bases and J by 1 base, with 10 bases between the two germline ends. CDR3 amino acids: CASSYISRTDTQYF. As DNA, the CDR3 is TGTGCCAGCAGCTACATCTCTCGCACAGATACGCAGTATTTT.

The chain joins TRBV9 to TRBJ2-2; 7 bases are shared with TRBD2. Germline V gives CDR1 SGDLS, CDR2 YYNGEE. V was pared by 6 bases and J by 7 bases, with 6 bases of the junction left unmatched. This CDR3 contains 13 residues. CDR3 loop: CASTQGGFGELFF. The CDR3 DNA reads as TGTGCCAGCACCCAGGGAGGGTTCGGGGAGCTGTTTTTT.

This chain uses TRBV25-1 with TRBJ1-1, with D hard to call. From germline, CDR1 is MGHDK and CDR2 SYGVNS. CDR3 length equals 15 residues. With 5 bases removed from V and 4 bases from J, the gap between germline ends came to 17 bases. CDR3 nucleotides: TGTGCCAGCAGTCCACTCGGGGAAGGTAGCACTGAAGCTTTCTTT. Translating it yields CASSPLGEGSTEAFF.

The chain is built from TRBV5-4 and TRBJ2-6; a weak D match, TRBD1 (5 bases). Germline V gene lookup returns CDR1 SGHNT and CDR2 YYREEE (reference sequence). The germline V and J ends were trimmed by 0 bases and 2 bases, with 12 bases remaining between them. This CDR3 has 17 residues. The CDR3 sequence: CASSLGQGRAGANVLTF. CDR3 DNA: TGTGCCAGCAGCTTGGGGCAGGGTAGGGCTGGGGCCAACGTCCTGACTTTC.

The chain is built from TRBV4-2 and TRBJ2-1; D possibly corresponds to TRBD2 (7 bases). CDR3 size: 16 residues. The germline CDR1 and CDR2 sequences are LGHNA and YNFKEQ. With 0 bases removed from V and 8 bases from J, the gap between germline ends came to 17 bases. The CDR3 DNA reads as TGTGCCAGCAGCCAAGATAGACTGAGAGGGGGGGATGAGCAGTTCTTC. Protein: CASSQDRLRGGDEQFF.

As to this clone: The junction departs from germline at one end; a sequencing error may be responsible. The rearrangement uses TRBV10-3 and TRBJ2-7; 12 nucleotides align to TRBD2. The germline V gene has CDR1 ENHRY and CDR2 SYGVKD. The CDR3 sequence is 14 residues long. The DNA of the CDR3 is TGTGCCATCAGTGAGCATGGGACTAGCGGGTTCCATAACTTC. Translating it yields CAISEHGTSGFHNF.

The rearrangement joins TRBV23-1 to TRBJ1-1, with 9 bases lining up with TRBD1. TRBV23-1 is noted as an ORF with a role that remains uncertain. The CDR3 loop spans 17 amino acids. V lost 0 bases, J lost 0 bases, and 5 bases stayed unmatched. DNA of the CDR3: TGCGCCAGCAGTCAATCCGGACAGGGGTCAATGAACACTGAAGCTTTCTTT. This translates into CASSQSGQGSMNTEAFF.

The chain joins TRBV7-3 to TRBJ1-1, with TRBD1 matching over 10 bases. Germline trimming cut 0 bases from V and 6 bases from J; bases unmatched to any gene: 1. CDR1 SGHTA and CDR2 FQGTGA come from the germline V gene. The CDR3 has 14 amino acids. DNA for the CDR3: TGTGCCAGCAGCTTAACGGGGACAGGGGCTGAAGCTTTCTTT. It codes for CASSLTGTGAEAFF.

Remarks on this clone: This sample includes further DNA sequences coding for the same CDR3. V usage is TRBV19 and J usage is TRBJ2-3; D might be TRBD1 (5 bases). Germline loops: CDR1 LNHDA, CDR2 SQIVND (reference sequence). The CDR3 has 15 amino acids. The ends were cut back, 3 bases at V and 0 bases at J, with 10 bases in the middle. This CDR3 reads CASSMGLGSTDTQYF. As DNA, the CDR3 is TGTGCCAGTAGTATGGGGCTTGGTAGCACAGATACGCAGTATTTT.

The chain carries TRBV5-8 and TRBJ1-1; D is possibly TRBD1 (6 bases). This CDR3 is built from 15 residues. V was cut by 4 bases and J by 1 base, with 14 bases left in between. Germline CDR1 reads SGHTS; CDR2 reads YDEGEE. CDR3 protein: CASSSGQSKNTEAFF. CDR3 DNA: TGTGCCAGCAGCAGCGGACAGTCAAAGAACACTGAAGCTTTCTTT.

The chain employs TRBV6-4 and TRBJ1-1, with D maybe TRBD1 (6 bases). V lost 7 bases to trimming and J lost 0 bases, with 12 bases between them. CDR1 and CDR2 from the germline V gene are MRHNA and SNTAGT. This CDR3 is 14 amino acids long. The CDR3 loop reads CASNYTGMNTEAFF. CDR3 in DNA: TGTGCCAGCAATTATACAGGGATGAACACTGAAGCTTTCTTT.

The V and J genes are TRBV5-1 and TRBJ2-5; tentatively, D is TRBD2 (5 bases). Germline V lookup: CDR1 SGHRS, CDR2 YFSETQ. CDR3 length: 14 amino acids. V lost 0 bases to trimming and J lost 5 bases, with 11 bases between them. The CDR3: CASSLGTRTETQYF. The CDR3 DNA reads TGCGCCAGCAGCTTGGGCACTAGGACTGAGACCCAGTACTTC.

V is TRBV29-1 and J is TRBJ1-1; 7 bases match TRBD1. Germline CDR1 and CDR2: SQVTM and ANQGSEA. V dropped 3 bases and J dropped 4; count of bases not matched to a gene: 5. The CDR3 is made up of 13 amino acids. The CDR3 protein is CSVETGQGTEAFF. The CDR3 nucleotides read TGCAGCGTTGAGACAGGGCAGGGCACTGAAGCTTTCTTT.

The rearrangement uses TRBV11-2 and TRBJ2-1; D may be TRBD1 (7 bases). This CDR3 comprises 16 residues. Germline V gives CDR1 SGHAT, CDR2 FQNNGV. V was clipped by 4 bases and J by 0 bases, with 13 bases between them. The CDR3 sequence is CASSSRQGGSYNEQFF. CDR3 bases: TGTGCCAGCAGCTCCAGACAGGGAGGCTCCTACAATGAGCAGTTCTTC. Supplemented by reference TRBV11-2 and TRBJ2-1, the full variable domain reads EAGVAQSPRYKIIEKRQSVAFWCNPISGHATLYWYQQILGQGPKLLIQFQNNGVVDDSQLPKDRFSAERLKGVDSTLKIQPAKLEDSAVYLCASSSRQGGSYNEQFFGPGTRLTVL.